These 25 T cell receptor beta chains were sequenced from one sample in a study of cytomegalovirus exposure and HLA in healthy donors (dated by TCRdb to the late 2010s). The library was produced with the immunoSEQ multiplex PCR assay. A mixture of 60 forward primers for TCR Vbeta segments and 13 reverse primers for TCR Jbeta segments was used in the multiplex PCR. Sourced from immuneACCESS, this table was stored by TCRdb with only in-frame sequences that have V and J called. A share of the clones is absent; for the studies checked, an unresolved V gene accounts for under half, and the remainder has no known explanation. The sample data list 130,000 or so clones, and more than 60% of these were observed just once. The ten top clones hold about 1.6% of the sample. The material sequenced was PBMCs. These receptors were taken from a woman under 30 in good health and CMV-seronegative.

The V and J genes are TRBV6-5 and TRBJ1-2, with D possibly matching TRBD1 (5 bases). Trimming removed 7 bases from V and 1 base from J, with 10 bases in between. Germline V gene data show CDR1 as MNHEY and CDR2 as SVGAGI. The CDR3 sequence is 13 residues long. The CDR3 DNA follows: TGTGCCAGCACAGACAGAATTAACTATGGCTACACCTTC. Translating it yields CASTDRINYGYTF.

The V and J genes are TRBV7-6 and TRBJ2-1; 10 bases are a match to TRBD2. J was trimmed by 3 bases and V by 2 bases; bases with no gene match: 7. Germline-derived CDR1 and CDR2 are SGHVS and FNYEAQ. This CDR3 has 17 amino acids. The CDR3: CASSLLAGGGVYNEQFF. The CDR3 DNA reads TGTGCCAGCAGCTTATTAGCGGGAGGAGGGGTCTACAATGAGCAGTTCTTC.

The chain links TRBV5-4 to TRBJ2-1; 8 bases fit TRBD1. V was clipped by 2 bases and J by 9 bases; unmatched bases: 10. Germline V gene sequence: CDR1 SGHNT, CDR2 YYREEE (reference sequence). CDR3 length equals 15 residues. In DNA, the CDR3 is TGTGCCAGCAGCTTATTATCGACAGGGGAAGGTGAGCAGTTCTTC. It yields the protein CASSLLSTGEGEQFF.

This sequence joins TRBV6-5 and TRBJ1-1; a possible D gene is TRBD1 (5 bases). The germline V and J ends were trimmed by 6 bases and 3 bases, with 11 bases remaining between them. CDR1 MNHEY and CDR2 SVGAGI come from the germline V gene. The CDR3 runs 13 residues. The CDR3 spells CASSGQSHTEAFF. CDR3 coding DNA: TGTGCCAGCAGCGGACAATCACACACTGAAGCTTTCTTT.

The J gene is TRBJ2-5, the V gene TRBV21-1; the table's TRBD2 call for D was not verified on the DNA. TRBV21-1 is designated a pseudogene. The CDR3 contains 15 residues. The CDR3 spells CASTLAPEGGETQYF. In DNA, the CDR3 is TGTGCCAGCACCCTAGCTCCCGAGGGCGGGGAGACCCAGTACTTC.

The chain couples TRBV19 to TRBJ2-1; D is uncertain. The CDR3 runs to 15 residues. CDR1 LNHDA and CDR2 SQIVND come from the germline V gene (reference sequence). V was trimmed by 6 bases and J by 6 bases, leaving 18 bases between them. CDR3 sequence reads: CASRLAPLEPNEQFF. The DNA for the CDR3 is TGTGCCAGTAGACTCGCCCCCCTGGAGCCCAATGAGCAGTTCTTC.

CDR3 residues: CASGIASGRATEQFF. The DNA for the CDR3 is TGTGCTAGTGGAATCGCTAGCGGGAGGGCCACAGAGCAGTTCTTC. V usage is TRBV12-5 and J usage is TRBJ2-1; 12 bases are shared with TRBD2. V lost 6 bases and J lost 10; bases outside the gene matches: 10. The CDR3 totals 15 residues. Germline V CDR1 and CDR2: LGHNT, FRNRAP.

The chain is built from TRBV9 and TRBJ2-3; TRBD2 matches 7 bases. V was clipped by 4 bases and J by 2 bases; unmatched bases: 13. The CDR3 contains 17 residues. Germline assignment: CDR1 SGDLS and CDR2 YYNGEE. CDR3 coding DNA: TGTGCCAGCAGCTTCCTGGAGCGGGACCTCCCCACAGATACGCAGTATTTT. Translated: CASSFLERDLPTDTQYF.

The chain links TRBV7-7 to TRBJ2-5, with D possibly TRBD1 on 6 matching bases. V lost 1 base to trimming and J lost 1 base, with 7 bases between them. The CDR3 is made up of 14 amino acids. Germline-derived CDR1 and CDR2 are SSHAT and FNYEAQ (reference sequence). In DNA form, the CDR3 reads TGTGCCAGCAGCTTAGGGACAGTCCAAGAGACCCAGTACTTC. This encodes CASSLGTVQETQYF. Supplemented by reference TRBV7-7 and TRBJ2-5, the full variable domain reads GAGVSQSPRYKVTKRGQDVTLRCDPISSHATLYWYQQALGQGPEFLTYFNYEAQPDKSGLPSDRFSAERPEGSISTLTIQRTEQRDSAMYRCASSLGTVQETQYFGPGTRLLVL.

V gene TRBV4-1 combines with J gene TRBJ2-3; D possibly corresponds to TRBD2 (6 bases). Germline CDR1 and CDR2: MGHRA and YSYEKL. The CDR3 totals 15 residues. V was cut by 0 bases and J by 0 bases, with 7 bases left in between. DNA of the CDR3: TGCGCCAGCAGCCAAGACGGGACTAGCACAGATACGCAGTATTTT. Translation gives CASSQDGTSTDTQYF.

The gene calls are TRBV11-3 and TRBJ2-7; 7 bases align to TRBD2. V shed 5 bases and J 4 bases; nucleotides not matched to a gene: 14. Germline V lookup: CDR1 SGHNT, CDR2 YENEEA. CDR3 length: 16 amino acids. The CDR3 loop reads CASSPSPAGALYEQYF. The CDR3 DNA follows: TGTGCCAGCAGCCCTAGTCCGGCGGGAGCTCTATACGAGCAGTACTTC.

The rearrangement uses TRBV14 and TRBJ2-1, with TRBD2 matching over 9 bases. V lost 4 bases and J lost 9; bases outside the gene matches: 10. Germline CDR1 SGHDN, CDR2 FVKESK. The CDR3 has 15 amino acids. The CDR3 region is CASSPTSGFEGEQFF. CDR3 DNA: TGTGCCAGCAGCCCTACTAGCGGGTTCGAAGGTGAGCAGTTCTTC.

V usage is TRBV30 and J usage is TRBJ2-7; possibly TRBD1 for D (5 bases). Germline loops: CDR1 GTSNPN, CDR2 SVGIG (reference sequence). The CDR3 is made up of 17 amino acids. V was shortened by 1 base and J by 2 bases, with 21 bases between the two germline ends. The CDR3 bases are TGTGCCTGGAGTGATTCACAGGCCATCGACCGTCCCTACGAGCAGTACTTC. Its protein is CAWSDSQAIDRPYEQYF.

This clone has just one count. The genes are TRBV2 and TRBJ2-7, with 7 bases that match TRBD1. This CDR3 spans 13 amino acids. Trimming cost V 8 bases and J 2 bases; bases outside gene matches: 6. Germline V gene lookup returns CDR1 SNHLY and CDR2 FYNNEI. The CDR3 here is CASGRDRAYEQYF. CDR3 DNA sequence: TGTGCCAGCGGCCGGGACAGAGCCTACGAGCAGTACTTC.

The chain employs TRBV19 and TRBJ2-5; TRBD2 aligns across 11 bases. Germline loops: CDR1 LNHDA, CDR2 SQIVND (reference sequence). J lost 4 bases, V lost 7 bases, and 8 bases had no gene match. CDR3 length: 15 amino acids. CDR3 coding DNA: TGTGCCAGTAACCGTGACGGGACTAGCGGAGAGACCCAGTACTTC. Protein product: CASNRDGTSGETQYF. Full variable domain (rest looked up from reference TRBV19 and TRBJ2-5): DGGITQSPKYLFRKEGQNVTLSCEQNLNHDAMYWYRQDPGQGLRLIYYSQIVNDFQKGDIAEGYSVSREKKESFPLTVTSAQKNPTAFYLCASNRDGTSGETQYFGPGTRLLVL.

The chain recombines TRBV5-6 with TRBJ1-1; tentative D call: TRBD1 (5 bases). Germline V CDR1 and CDR2: SGHDT, YYEEEE. The CDR3 loop spans 13 amino acids. With 4 bases removed from V and 8 bases from J, the gap between germline ends came to 15 bases. CDR3 residues: CASSLSQVKEAFF. The CDR3 DNA reads TGTGCCAGCAGCCTCTCACAGGTCAAAGAAGCTTTCTTT.

This clone is a singleton in its sample. The chain joins TRBV5-1 to TRBJ2-5, with 9 positions matching TRBD1. Germline CDR1 SGHRS, CDR2 YFSETQ. J was trimmed by 5 bases and V by 3 bases; bases with no gene match: 5. The CDR3 is made up of 14 amino acids. The CDR3 reads CASSSRTGDETQYF. The CDR3 bases are TGCGCCAGCAGCTCCCGGACAGGGGACGAGACCCAGTACTTC. Full variable domain (outside the CDR3, taken from reference TRBV5-1 and TRBJ2-5): KAGVTQTPRYLIKTRGQQVTLSCSPISGHRSVSWYQQTPGQGLQFLFEYFSETQRNKGNFPGRFSGRQFSNSRSEMNVSTLELGDSALYLCASSSRTGDETQYFGPGTRLLVL.

The rearrangement joins TRBV29-1 to TRBJ2-7; the D is unclear. The CDR3 is 12 amino acids. CDR1 and CDR2 (germline): SQVTM, ANQGSEA. Trimming shortened V by 4 bases and J by 5 bases, and 12 bases separated the two germline ends. CDR3 residues: CSVGRWADEQYF. The CDR3 nucleotides read TGCAGCGTTGGACGGTGGGCCGACGAGCAGTACTTC.

CDR3 protein: CASSQREKTGANVLTF. In DNA form, the CDR3 reads TGCGCCAGCAGCCAGAGAGAAAAAACTGGGGCCAACGTCCTGACTTTC. The rearrangement uses TRBV4-1 and TRBJ2-6; D unresolved. This CDR3 region has 16 residues. The V gene's germline CDR1 is MGHRA and CDR2 YSYEKL. With 3 bases removed from V and 2 bases from J, the gap between germline ends came to 11 bases.

This chain joins TRBV6-1 and TRBJ1-5; the D gene is possibly TRBD1 (5 bases). This CDR3 comprises 14 residues. V lost 4 bases to trimming and J lost 4 bases, with 11 bases between them. Germline V CDR1 and CDR2: MNHNS, SASEGT. The CDR3 DNA follows: TGTGCCAGCAGTGGCGGGACCCTGAATCAGCCCCAGCATTTT. Encoded protein: CASSGGTLNQPQHF.

The chain combines TRBV27 with TRBJ1-2; D is ambiguous. V shed 5 bases and J shed 6 bases, with 16 bases lying between them. This CDR3 contains 14 residues. Germline V CDR1 and CDR2: MNHEY, SMNVEV (reference sequence). DNA of the CDR3: TGTGCCAGCAGTCCCCGGCCTTGGGCGAATGGCTACACCTTC. The encoded protein is CASSPRPWANGYTF.

This clone appeared once. This sequence joins TRBV7-9 and TRBJ2-7, with TRBD2 as a possible D gene (5 bases). CDR1 and CDR2 (germline): SEHNR, FQNEAQ (reference sequence). This CDR3 region has 12 residues. The V and J ends lost 5 bases and 5 bases respectively, with 10 bases between them. This CDR3 is CASSASYNEQYF. The CDR3 DNA follows: TGTGCCAGCAGCGCTAGCTATAACGAGCAGTACTTC. Using reference TRBV7-9 and TRBJ2-7 for the parts outside the CDR3, the full variable domain is DTGVSQNPRHKITKRGQNVTFRCDPISEHNRLYWYRQTLGQGPEFLTYFQNEAQLEKSRLLSDRFSAERPKGSFSTLEIQRTEQGDSAMYLCASSASYNEQYFGPGTRLTVT.

The gene calls are TRBV11-2 and TRBJ1-1, with D possibly being TRBD1 (6 bases). V was cut by 4 bases and J by 0 bases, with 24 bases left in between. Germline V gene data show CDR1 as SGHAT and CDR2 as FQNNGV. The CDR3 is 19 amino acids. CDR3: CASSSPRGQLTVMNTEAFF. The CDR3 region has the DNA TGTGCCAGCAGCTCGCCACGTGGACAGCTGACCGTCATGAACACTGAAGCTTTCTTT.

CDR3 region: CASRTRYPNTGELFF. The CDR3 nucleotides are TGTGCCAGTAGGACCAGGTATCCGAACACCGGGGAGCTGTTTTTT. The chain recombines TRBV19 with TRBJ2-2; no firm D call. CDR1 is LNHDA, CDR2 SQIVND, per germline (reference sequence). The length of the CDR3 is 15 residues. V lost 6 bases, J lost 0 bases, and 11 bases lay in between.

This clone has only one observation. This chain joins TRBV5-1 and TRBJ2-2; D gene uncertain. This CDR3 contains 14 residues. Trimming left V 6 bases short and J 5 bases short, with 14 bases between. Per germline, CDR1 SGHRS and CDR2 YFSETQ. The CDR3 DNA is TGCGCCAGCAAAGCGCTCTCTACTACCGGGGAGCTGTTTTTT. This gives the protein CASKALSTTGELFF. Complete variable domain (other parts from reference TRBV5-1 and TRBJ2-2): KAGVTQTPRYLIKTRGQQVTLSCSPISGHRSVSWYQQTPGQGLQFLFEYFSETQRNKGNFPGRFSGRQFSNSRSEMNVSTLELGDSALYLCASKALSTTGELFFGEGSRLTVL.